A selection of T cell receptor beta chains follows, all from one sample in a study of T cell changes during pregnancy in multiple sclerosis. Measured with immunoSEQ multiplex PCR; TCRdb has only the in-frame clones, and not every one. Of 65,000 to 90,000 clones in the sample, 92% were seen once. Sequenced material: peripheral blood, taken in the second trimester of pregnancy. The source of these receptors is a female donor with multiple sclerosis, enrolled in a pregnancy study. Each CDR3 is given with its conserved first and last residue. Each record gives: J gene, V gene, clone size, D gene, CDR3 DNA, CDR3 protein. The D gene is left open where the match is weak. Where a row states a size, it is once, few, many or the class of an expanded clone; other rows omit it.

J gene: TRBJ2-2
V gene: TRBV5-6
clone size: .
D gene: .
CDR3 DNA: TGTGCCAGCAGCTCGAACAGGGCGAACACCGGGGAGCTGTTTTTT
CDR3 protein: CASSSNRANTGELFF

J gene: TRBJ2-3
V gene: TRBV5-8
clone size: .
D gene: TRBD2
CDR3 DNA: TGTGCCAGCAGCACGACTAGCGGAACAGATACGCAGTATTTT
CDR3 protein: CASSTTSGTDTQYF

J gene: TRBJ2-6
V gene: TRBV9
clone size: .
D gene: TRBD1
CDR3 DNA: TGTGCCAGCAGCGTAGCTCTAACAGGGGGAGTTGGGGCCAACGTCCTGACTTTC
CDR3 protein: CASSVALTGGVGANVLTF

J gene: TRBJ2-1
V gene: TRBV14
clone size: .
D gene: TRBD2
CDR3 DNA: TGTGCCAGCAGCCAACGCGGTTTTGGGACTAGCCCCTACAATGAGCAGTTCTTC
CDR3 protein: CASSQRGFGTSPYNEQFF

J gene: TRBJ2-2
V gene: TRBV27
clone size: .
D gene: TRBD1
CDR3 DNA: TGTGCCAGCAGTCCTCTTACCGGGACAGGGGATACCGGGGAGCTGTTTTTT
CDR3 protein: CASSPLTGTGDTGELFF

J gene: TRBJ2-1
V gene: TRBV18
clone size: .
D gene: TRBD2
CDR3 DNA: TGTGCCAGCTCAAACCGGGTCCAATCGCTCATGGGGGGGGACAATGAGCAGTTCTTC
CDR3 protein: CASSNRVQSLMGGDNEQFF

J gene: TRBJ1-1
V gene: TRBV28
clone size: .
D gene: .
CDR3 DNA: TGTGCCAGCAGTTTATACTCCCGCGGAAGGGCTTTCTTT
CDR3 protein: CASSLYSRGRAFF

J gene: TRBJ2-2
V gene: TRBV25-1
clone size: few
D gene: .
CDR3 DNA: TGTGCCAGCAGGCCGGGATCGAACACCGGGGAGCTGTTTTTT
CDR3 protein: CASRPGSNTGELFF

J gene: TRBJ1-2
V gene: TRBV4-3
clone size: .
D gene: .
CDR3 DNA: TGCGCCAGCAGCGTAAGGGTAGGGGCTGGGGGCTACACCTTC
CDR3 protein: CASSVRVGAGGYTF

J gene: TRBJ2-1
V gene: TRBV9
clone size: .
D gene: TRBD2
CDR3 DNA: TGTGCCAGCAGCCTAGCGGGAATATACAATGAGCAGTTCTTC
CDR3 protein: CASSLAGIYNEQFF

J gene: TRBJ2-7
V gene: TRBV6-5
clone size: .
D gene: .
CDR3 DNA: TGTGCCAGCAGTTACTCGAAGGGGAACACAGGCTACGAGCAGTACTTC
CDR3 protein: CASSYSKGNTGYEQYF

J gene: TRBJ1-1
V gene: TRBV27
clone size: .
D gene: .
CDR3 DNA: TGTGCCAGCAGTTTATCGTCCAGGGGCTTCGCTGAAGCTTTCTTT
CDR3 protein: CASSLSSRGFAEAFF

J gene: TRBJ1-1
V gene: TRBV30
clone size: .
D gene: TRBD1
CDR3 DNA: TGTGCCTGGATAAGAGGCAGGGGGTCCACTGAAGCTTTCTTT
CDR3 protein: CAWIRGRGSTEAFF

J gene: TRBJ1-6
V gene: TRBV7-3
clone size: .
D gene: .
CDR3 DNA: TGTGCCAGCAGCCGGGGGAGGGAATCACCCCTCCACTTT
CDR3 protein: CASSRGRESPLHF

J gene: TRBJ1-1
V gene: TRBV5-1
clone size: .
D gene: TRBD1
CDR3 DNA: TGCGCCAGCAGCTTGCAGAGTCAGGGGGGCACTGAAGCTTTCTTT
CDR3 protein: CASSLQSQGGTEAFF

J gene: TRBJ1-4
V gene: TRBV27
clone size: .
D gene: .
CDR3 DNA: TGTGCCAGCAGTTTATCGTTTGCAGGGGATGAAAAACTGTTTTTT
CDR3 protein: CASSLSFAGDEKLFF

J gene: TRBJ1-2
V gene: TRBV29-1
clone size: .
D gene: TRBD1
CDR3 DNA: TGCAGCGTCAATGACAGGGGGCAGCTTGGCTACACCTTC
CDR3 protein: CSVNDRGQLGYTF

J gene: TRBJ1-2
V gene: TRBV4-2
clone size: few
D gene: .
CDR3 DNA: TGTGCCAGCAGCCAAACAGAGAGCTATGGCTACACCTTC
CDR3 protein: CASSQTESYGYTF

J gene: TRBJ1-2
V gene: TRBV5-6
clone size: .
D gene: TRBD1
CDR3 DNA: TGTGCCAGCAGCTTGGGGGAGACAGGGGGTTTGTCGAACTATGGCTACACCTTC
CDR3 protein: CASSLGETGGLSNYGYTF

J gene: TRBJ2-5
V gene: TRBV7-9
clone size: .
D gene: TRBD2
CDR3 DNA: TGTGCCAGCAGCTTTCCCCGGGGGGGCCAAGAGACCCAGTACTTC
CDR3 protein: CASSFPRGGQETQYF

J gene: TRBJ1-4
V gene: TRBV15
clone size: .
D gene: .
CDR3 DNA: TGTGCCACCCGGGGGGAAGGGGGGAATAATGAAAAACTGTTTTTT
CDR3 protein: CATRGEGGNNEKLFF

J gene: TRBJ2-3
V gene: TRBV11-2
clone size: .
D gene: .
CDR3 DNA: TGTGCCAGCAGCCGGACCACGTTTGCTAGCACCAATACGCAGTATTTT
CDR3 protein: CASSRTTFASTNTQYF

J gene: TRBJ1-2
V gene: TRBV6-5
clone size: .
D gene: .
CDR3 DNA: TGTGCCAGCAGTTCAGGACAGTCTCCCTATGGCTACACCTTC
CDR3 protein: CASSSGQSPYGYTF

J gene: TRBJ2-7
V gene: TRBV10-3
clone size: .
D gene: .
CDR3 DNA: TGTGCCATCAGTGACTGGGAAGGGGCGGACTACGAGCAGTACTTC
CDR3 protein: CAISDWEGADYEQYF

J gene: TRBJ2-1
V gene: TRBV4-1
clone size: .
D gene: TRBD1
CDR3 DNA: TGCGCCAGCCGCGCCCCGGGACAGGGAGCTGAGCAGTTCTTC
CDR3 protein: CASRAPGQGAEQFF

J gene: TRBJ2-1
V gene: TRBV7-9
clone size: .
D gene: TRBD1
CDR3 DNA: TGTGCCAGCAGCTTAGGGACAGGGGGTATGACTTCCTACAATGAGCAGTTCTTC
CDR3 protein: CASSLGTGGMTSYNEQFF

J gene: TRBJ1-1
V gene: TRBV7-9
clone size: .
D gene: .
CDR3 DNA: TGTGCCAGCACCCCCCCGGGGAGTACTGAAGCTTTCTTT
CDR3 protein: CASTPPGSTEAFF

J gene: TRBJ1-1
V gene: TRBV7-9
clone size: .
D gene: TRBD1
CDR3 DNA: TGTGCCAGCAGCATACAGGGGATAGGGAACACTGAAGCTTTCTTT
CDR3 protein: CASSIQGIGNTEAFF

J gene: TRBJ1-2
V gene: TRBV30
clone size: .
D gene: TRBD1
CDR3 DNA: TGTGCCTGGAGGGCCGTTGGACAGGGGTTGAGTGGCTACACCTTC
CDR3 protein: CAWRAVGQGLSGYTF

J gene: TRBJ2-3
V gene: TRBV28
clone size: .
D gene: TRBD2
CDR3 DNA: TGTGCCAGCAGACCTCTAGCGGTGAACCCAACAGATACGCAGTATTTT
CDR3 protein: CASRPLAVNPTDTQYF

J gene: TRBJ1-1
V gene: TRBV19
clone size: .
D gene: .
CDR3 DNA: TGTGCCAGTAGTATTGCAGAGAACACTGAAGCTTTCTTT
CDR3 protein: CASSIAENTEAFF

J gene: TRBJ1-1
V gene: TRBV25-1
clone size: .
D gene: TRBD1
CDR3 DNA: TGTGCCAGCAGAGGACAGGCGAACACTGAAGCTTTCTTT
CDR3 protein: CASRGQANTEAFF

J gene: TRBJ1-1
V gene: TRBV7-3
clone size: .
D gene: TRBD1
CDR3 DNA: TGTGCCAGCAGCGATACAGGGGAGACTGAAGCTTTCTTT
CDR3 protein: CASSDTGETEAFF

J gene: TRBJ2-3
V gene: TRBV5-4
clone size: .
D gene: .
CDR3 DNA: TGTGCCAGCAGCTTGGCCTCGGGCGGGTCAAGATTAACAGATACGCAGTATTTT
CDR3 protein: CASSLASGGSRLTDTQYF

J gene: TRBJ2-3
V gene: TRBV5-1
clone size: .
D gene: .
CDR3 DNA: TGCGCCAGCAGCCTCCTGAGTATGGGGGGTAGAGATACGCAGTATTTT
CDR3 protein: CASSLLSMGGRDTQYF

J gene: TRBJ2-2
V gene: TRBV7-9
clone size: .
D gene: TRBD1
CDR3 DNA: TGTGCCAGCAGCTTAGATGTTCGACAGGGGACCACCGGGGAGCTGTTTTTT
CDR3 protein: CASSLDVRQGTTGELFF

J gene: TRBJ1-6
V gene: TRBV15
clone size: .
D gene: .
CDR3 DNA: TGTGCCACCAGCAGAGATCATTCGCGATCAAATTCACCCCTCCACTTT
CDR3 protein: CATSRDHSRSNSPLHF

J gene: TRBJ2-2
V gene: TRBV9
clone size: .
D gene: TRBD2
CDR3 DNA: TGTGCCAGCAGCGTACTTAGCGGGAGGGGAAGCGGGGAGCTGTTTTTT
CDR3 protein: CASSVLSGRGSGELFF

J gene: TRBJ2-1
V gene: TRBV20-1
clone size: .
D gene: .
CDR3 DNA: TGCAGTGCTAGAGATCTCTCCGAGCAGTTCTTC
CDR3 protein: CSARDLSEQFF

J gene: TRBJ1-1
V gene: TRBV9
clone size: .
D gene: .
CDR3 DNA: TGTGCCAGCAGCGACCTTCAGGGGCAGGGCACTGAAGCTTTCTTT
CDR3 protein: CASSDLQGQGTEAFF

J gene: TRBJ1-4
V gene: TRBV9
clone size: .
D gene: TRBD1
CDR3 DNA: TGTGCCAGCAGCGTGTCCGGGACAGATGAAAAACTGTTTTTT
CDR3 protein: CASSVSGTDEKLFF

J gene: TRBJ2-2
V gene: TRBV19
clone size: .
D gene: TRBD2
CDR3 DNA: TGTGCCAGTACAAGACTAGCTGCTACCGGGGAGCTGTTTTTT
CDR3 protein: CASTRLAATGELFF

J gene: TRBJ1-3
V gene: TRBV7-9
clone size: .
D gene: TRBD1
CDR3 DNA: TGTGCCAGCAGCACCGGGACAGCCCTCGGAAACACCATATATTTT
CDR3 protein: CASSTGTALGNTIYF

J gene: TRBJ2-1
V gene: TRBV7-2
clone size: .
D gene: TRBD2
CDR3 DNA: TGTGCCAGCAGGGCGACTAGCGGGAGCTTTAATGAGCAGTTCTTC
CDR3 protein: CASRATSGSFNEQFF

J gene: TRBJ2-3
V gene: TRBV9
clone size: .
D gene: .
CDR3 DNA: TGTGCCAGCAGCGTGGGCTCCCCGAGCACAGATACGCAGTATTTT
CDR3 protein: CASSVGSPSTDTQYF

J gene: TRBJ1-1
V gene: TRBV6-4
clone size: .
D gene: .
CDR3 DNA: TGTGCCAGCAGTGAAAACAGGAACACTGAAGCTTTCTTT
CDR3 protein: CASSENRNTEAFF

J gene: TRBJ2-5
V gene: TRBV7-9
clone size: .
D gene: .
CDR3 DNA: TGTGCCAGCAGAAGGGTCTCGTGGGAGCCGCATCGAGAGACCCAGTACTTC
CDR3 protein: CASRRVSWEPHRETQYF

J gene: TRBJ2-1
V gene: TRBV7-2
clone size: .
D gene: TRBD2
CDR3 DNA: TGTGCCAGCAGCTTCTCCGGACTAGCGGGGTACAATGAGCAGTTCTTC
CDR3 protein: CASSFSGLAGYNEQFF

J gene: TRBJ1-1
V gene: TRBV28
clone size: once
D gene: TRBD1
CDR3 DNA: TGTGCCAGCAGTTTAGGAACAGGGGTTGAAGCTTTCTTT
CDR3 protein: CASSLGTGVEAFF

J gene: TRBJ2-7
V gene: TRBV7-2
clone size: .
D gene: TRBD1
CDR3 DNA: TGTGCCAGCAGCGCTGGGACAGGGGGCTTCTACGAGCAGTACTTC
CDR3 protein: CASSAGTGGFYEQYF

J gene: TRBJ1-2
V gene: TRBV5-6
clone size: .
D gene: .
CDR3 DNA: TGTGCCAGCAGCTTGTCTTTTTATGGCTACACCTTC
CDR3 protein: CASSLSFYGYTF

J gene: TRBJ1-1
V gene: TRBV12-5
clone size: .
D gene: .
CDR3 DNA: TGTGCTAGTGGTAGGGAAGGAGGCACTGAAGCTTTCTTT
CDR3 protein: CASGREGGTEAFF

J gene: TRBJ1-2
V gene: TRBV9
clone size: .
D gene: TRBD1
CDR3 DNA: TGTGCCAGCAGCGTCCAATCGGGACAGGGAAACTATGGCTACACCTTC
CDR3 protein: CASSVQSGQGNYGYTF

J gene: TRBJ1-2
V gene: TRBV15
clone size: .
D gene: .
CDR3 DNA: TGTGCCACCAGCAGAGGGGGACTGACTAACTATGGCTACACCTTC
CDR3 protein: CATSRGGLTNYGYTF

J gene: TRBJ1-1
V gene: TRBV19
clone size: .
D gene: TRBD1
CDR3 DNA: TGTGCCAGTAGTTCACGCCGGACAGGGATGAACACTGAAGCTTTCTTT
CDR3 protein: CASSSRRTGMNTEAFF

J gene: TRBJ1-2
V gene: TRBV6-5
clone size: few
D gene: .
CDR3 DNA: TGTGCCAGCAGCCGCGGGAGCGGTCACTATGGCTACACCTTC
CDR3 protein: CASSRGSGHYGYTF

J gene: TRBJ2-5
V gene: TRBV5-1
clone size: .
D gene: TRBD2
CDR3 DNA: TGCGCCAGCAGCTTGGGCGGGAGTGGTGGGGCCCAAGAGACCCAGTACTTC
CDR3 protein: CASSLGGSGGAQETQYF

J gene: TRBJ1-2
V gene: TRBV11-2
clone size: .
D gene: TRBD1
CDR3 DNA: TGTGCCAGCAGCCTCACGGACAGGTCGACTTATGGCTACACCTTC
CDR3 protein: CASSLTDRSTYGYTF

J gene: TRBJ1-1
V gene: TRBV6-5
clone size: .
D gene: .
CDR3 DNA: TGTGCCAGCAGGACAGCCAGAATGGAAGGAGCTTTCTTT
CDR3 protein: CASRTARMEGAFF

J gene: TRBJ2-5
V gene: TRBV6-5
clone size: .
D gene: .
CDR3 DNA: TGTGCCAGCAGAAAGAGACTGAAAGAGACCCAGTACTTC
CDR3 protein: CASRKRLKETQYF